This T cell receptor beta chain was identified during a study of T cells after yellow fever vaccination. CDR1 is LGHNA, CDR2 YSLEER, per germline. Trimming removed 3 bases at V and 6 bases at J, with 14 bases between. The CDR3 has 14 residues. As TCR cDNA was made by 5'RACE template switching, a universal primer site and UMIs were added. A single record per CDR3 protein comes from TCRdb applying MiXCR to the 5' RACE reads. The profile shows under 200,000 distinct CDR3 sequences, about 10% of them singletons. This clonotype originated in a man aged 18 to 29 who received the YFV17D yellow fever vaccine. V gene TRBV4-3 combines with J gene TRBJ1-1, with unresolved D. This specimen consisted of CD8+ T cells sorted from PBMCs, obtained 15 days after the yellow fever booster vaccination. The CDR3 nucleotides read TGCGCCAGCAGCCATGGTGACCCGGGCTCTGAAGCTTTCTTT. Translating it yields CASSHGDPGSEAFF.